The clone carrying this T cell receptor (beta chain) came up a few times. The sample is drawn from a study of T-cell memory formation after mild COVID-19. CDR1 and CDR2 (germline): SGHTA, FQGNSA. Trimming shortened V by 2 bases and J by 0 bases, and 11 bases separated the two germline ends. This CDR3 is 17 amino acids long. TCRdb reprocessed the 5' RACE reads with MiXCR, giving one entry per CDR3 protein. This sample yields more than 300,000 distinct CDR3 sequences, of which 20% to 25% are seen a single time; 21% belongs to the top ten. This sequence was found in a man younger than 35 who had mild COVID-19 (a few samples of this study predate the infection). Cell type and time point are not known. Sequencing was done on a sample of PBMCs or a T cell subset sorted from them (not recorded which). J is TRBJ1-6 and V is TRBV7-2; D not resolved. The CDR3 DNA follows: TGTGCCAGCAGCTTATTGGGTTGGGGCTCCTATAATTCACCCCTCCACTTT. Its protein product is CASSLLGWGSYNSPLHF.